A selection of T cell receptor beta chains follows, all from one sample in a study of T cell responses to AZD1222 COVID-19 vaccine. TCRdb's copy holds only in-frame clones and misses some; the assay was immunoSEQ multiplex PCR. The sample carries some 80,000 clones, 86% recorded once. The specimen was peripheral blood, collected on day 0 of AZD1222 vaccination. These receptors were taken from an adult in good health. The CDR3 runs from the conserved cysteine through the conserved F or W. D genes are given only for firm matches. For some rows the clone size is stated as once, few or many, or as a class when expanded; others skip it.

>TRBV6-5|TRBJ1-1|TRBD1|NA
TGTGCCAGCAGTTACGGGACAGTGGCCATGAACACTGAAGCTTTCTTT
CASSYGTVAMNTEAFF
>TRBV27|TRBJ2-7|NA|NA
TGTGCCAGCAGTTTATCCAGGCTAGCCTACGAGCAGTACTTC
CASSLSRLAYEQYF
>TRBV7-3|TRBJ2-3|TRBD2|once
TGTGCCAGCAGTTATGCTCTGGGAGGGCCAGATACGCAGTATTTT
CASSYALGGPDTQYF
>TRBV28|TRBJ1-5|TRBD1|NA
TGTGCCAGCAGTTTCGGGACAGGCATCAATCAGCCCCAGCATTTT
CASSFGTGINQPQHF
>TRBV12-3/TRBV12-4|TRBJ2-2|NA|NA
TGTGCCAGCAGTCGAACCTTTCAGGGGGAGCTGTTTTTT
CASSRTFQGELFF
>TRBV6-5|TRBJ2-3|NA|once
TGTGCCAGCAGCCATAAGCCGATAGATACGCAGTATTTT
CASSHKPIDTQYF
>TRBV18|TRBJ1-5|NA|NA
TGTGCCAGCTCACCAGGCCCGGGCGACAATCAGCCCCAGCATTTT
CASSPGPGDNQPQHF
>TRBV5-8|TRBJ1-1|NA|NA
TGTGCCAGCAGCCGTCGGGGGCCTGAAGCTTTCTTT
CASSRRGPEAFF
>TRBV7-9|TRBJ2-5|NA|NA
TGTGCCAGCAGCTTCCAAGAGACCCAGTACTTC
CASSFQETQYF
>TRBV7-9|TRBJ1-1|NA|NA
TGTGCCAGCAGCTTGGAAGTGGGCACTGAAGCTTTCTTT
CASSLEVGTEAFF
>TRBV7-7|TRBJ1-5|NA|once
TGTGCTAGCAGCCCGCTACCTGGGCAGCCCCAGCATTTT
CASSPLPGQPQHF
>TRBV5-4|TRBJ2-2|TRBD2|NA
TGTGCCAGCAGCTATTCAGGACTAGCGGGGGGTCCCACCGGGGAGCTGTTTTTT
CASSYSGLAGGPTGELFF
>TRBV10-3|TRBJ1-2|NA|NA
TGTGCCATCAGTGATGGAACAATTGACTACACCTTC
CAISDGTIDYTF
>TRBV7-7|TRBJ2-5|NA|NA
TGTGCTAGCAGCTTAACAGGGACCACCGGGGAGACCCAGTACTTC
CASSLTGTTGETQYF
>TRBV6-2/TRBV6-3|TRBJ1-5|TRBD1|NA
TGTGCCAGCAGTTACCAGGCTAGGACAGGGGGCAATCAGCCCCAGCATTTT
CASSYQARTGGNQPQHF
>TRBV24-1|TRBJ2-3|NA|NA
TGTGCCACCAGTGACCCCCCTGCGCAGTATTTT
CATSDPPAQYF
>TRBV19|TRBJ1-2|TRBD1|NA
TGTGCCAGTAGGCAGACAGGGGGAGAGGGCTATGGCTACACCTTC
CASRQTGGEGYGYTF
>TRBV6-5|TRBJ1-2|TRBD1|few
TGTGCCAGCAGTTACCAGGACAGGGACCGGGGCTACACCTTC
CASSYQDRDRGYTF
>TRBV7-6|TRBJ2-5|NA|NA
TGTGCCAGCAGCTCCTTTCAGGGACAAGAGACCCAGTACTTC
CASSSFQGQETQYF
>TRBV30|TRBJ1-2|NA|NA
TGTGCCTGGAAGTTGTCCGGGACGGATTATGGCTACACCTTC
CAWKLSGTDYGYTF
>TRBV20-1|TRBJ1-6|NA|NA
TGCAGTGCTAGTTCGGGGAGGGGGTCACCCCTCCACTTT
CSASSGRGSPLHF
>TRBV5-1|TRBJ2-1|NA|NA
TGCGCCAGCAGCTTGGGGGCCTACAATGAGCAGTTCTTC
CASSLGAYNEQFF
>TRBV9|TRBJ2-3|NA|NA
TGTGCCAGCAGCGCGGGCCCCACAGCGGGAGATACGCAGTATTTT
CASSAGPTAGDTQYF
>TRBV7-2|TRBJ2-7|TRBD2|NA
TGTGCCAGCAGCCGCGGGACTAGCGGCTACGAGCAGTACTTC
CASSRGTSGYEQYF
>TRBV2|TRBJ1-1|NA|NA
TGTGCCAGCAGTGTGGTCGAAGCTTTCTTT
CASSVVEAFF
>TRBV6-5|TRBJ1-2|TRBD1|NA
TGTGCCAGCAGTTACTCAATATCCGGGACAGGGGATGGCTACACCTTC
CASSYSISGTGDGYTF
>TRBV3-1/TRBV3-2|TRBJ2-3|TRBD2|NA
TGTGCCAGCAGCCAAGCCCTAGCGGGAGAGTTGGCAGATACGCAGTATTTT
CASSQALAGELADTQYF
>TRBV9|TRBJ2-7|NA|NA
TGTGCCAGCAGCGTCGGGATCAGGGGTCCCTACGAGCAGTACTTC
CASSVGIRGPYEQYF
>TRBV7-3|TRBJ2-4|NA|NA
TGTGCCAGCAGCGCCCTCGGCGGGGAATCAAACATTCAGTACTTC
CASSALGGESNIQYF